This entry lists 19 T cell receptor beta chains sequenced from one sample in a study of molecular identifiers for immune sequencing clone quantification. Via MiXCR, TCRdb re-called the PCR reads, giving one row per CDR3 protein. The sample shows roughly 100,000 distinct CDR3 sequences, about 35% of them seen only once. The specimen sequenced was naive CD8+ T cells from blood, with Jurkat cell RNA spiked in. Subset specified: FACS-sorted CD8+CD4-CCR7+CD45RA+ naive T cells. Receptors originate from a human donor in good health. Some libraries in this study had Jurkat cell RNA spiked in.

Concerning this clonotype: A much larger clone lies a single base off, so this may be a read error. The CDR3 is CASSYVLLDTQNF. The CDR3 DNA sequence: TGTGCCAGCAGTTACGTCCTCTTGGATACGCAGAATTTT. This chain joins TRBV6-2 or TRBV6-3 and TRBJ2-3; D unclear. In germline, CDR1 is MNHEY, CDR2 SVGEGT. The CDR3 length is 13 residues.

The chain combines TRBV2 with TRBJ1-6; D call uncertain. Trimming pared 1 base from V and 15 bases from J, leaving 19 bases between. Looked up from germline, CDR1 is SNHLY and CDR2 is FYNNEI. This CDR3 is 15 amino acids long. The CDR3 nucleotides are TGTGCCAGCAGTGAAGTCGGGTCCGTGAATTCGCACCTCCACTTT. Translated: CASSEVGSVNSHLHF.

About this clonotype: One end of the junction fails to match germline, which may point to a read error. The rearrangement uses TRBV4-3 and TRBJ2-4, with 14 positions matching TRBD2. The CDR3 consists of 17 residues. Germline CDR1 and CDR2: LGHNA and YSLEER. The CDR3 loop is CASSPGLAGVAKNNQYF. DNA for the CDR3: TGCGCCAGCAGCCCGGGACTAGCGGGGGTAGCCAAAAACAATCAGTACTTC.

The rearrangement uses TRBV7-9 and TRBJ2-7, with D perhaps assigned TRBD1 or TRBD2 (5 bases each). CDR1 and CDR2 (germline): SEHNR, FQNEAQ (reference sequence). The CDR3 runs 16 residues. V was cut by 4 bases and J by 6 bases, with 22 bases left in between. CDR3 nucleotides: TGTGCCAGCAGCTCCCGGGACGGATCCCGGGTTGGCGAGCAGTACTTC. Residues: CASSSRDGSRVGEQYF. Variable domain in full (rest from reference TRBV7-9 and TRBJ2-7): DTGVSQNPRHKITKRGQNVTFRCDPISEHNRLYWYRQTLGQGPEFLTYFQNEAQLEKSRLLSDRFSAERPKGSFSTLEIQRTEQGDSAMYLCASSSRDGSRVGEQYFGPGTRLTVT.

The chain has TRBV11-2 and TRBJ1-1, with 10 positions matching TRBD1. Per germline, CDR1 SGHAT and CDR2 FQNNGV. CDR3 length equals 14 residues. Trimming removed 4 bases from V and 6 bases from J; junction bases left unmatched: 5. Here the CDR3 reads CASSWDRGVPEAFF. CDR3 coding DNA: TGTGCCAGCAGCTGGGACAGGGGCGTCCCTGAAGCTTTCTTT.

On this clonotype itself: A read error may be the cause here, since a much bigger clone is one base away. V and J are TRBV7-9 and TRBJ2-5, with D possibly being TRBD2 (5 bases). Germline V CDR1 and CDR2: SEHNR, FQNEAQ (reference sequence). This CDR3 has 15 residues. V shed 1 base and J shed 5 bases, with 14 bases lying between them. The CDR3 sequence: CASSLEPGIGETQYF. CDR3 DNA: TGTGCCAGCAGCTTAGAGCCCGGGATCGGGGAGACCCAGTACTTC. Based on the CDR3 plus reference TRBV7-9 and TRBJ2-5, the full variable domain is DTGVSQNPRHKITKRGQNVTFRCDPISEHNRLYWYRQTLGQGPEFLTYFQNEAQLEKSRLLSDRFSAERPKGSFSTLEIQRTEQGDSAMYLCASSLEPGIGETQYFGPGTRLLVL.

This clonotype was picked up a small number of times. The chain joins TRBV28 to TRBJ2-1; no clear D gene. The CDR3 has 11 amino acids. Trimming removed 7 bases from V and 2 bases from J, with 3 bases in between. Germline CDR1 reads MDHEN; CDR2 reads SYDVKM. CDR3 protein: CASTTYNEQFF. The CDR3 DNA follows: TGTGCCAGCACTACCTACAATGAGCAGTTCTTC.

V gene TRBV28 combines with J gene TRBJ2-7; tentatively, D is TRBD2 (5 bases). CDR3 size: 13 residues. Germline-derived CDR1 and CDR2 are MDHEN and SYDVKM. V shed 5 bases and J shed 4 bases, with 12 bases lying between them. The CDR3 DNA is TGTGCCAGCAGTCGCGGGCTTTATTACGAGCAGTACTTC. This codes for CASSRGLYYEQYF.

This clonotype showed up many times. The CDR3 sequence is CASSIDLWAVGETQYF. CDR3 bases: TGTGCCAGTAGTATAGATCTATGGGCGGTGGGGGAGACCCAGTACTTC. The V call is TRBV19, the J call TRBJ2-5; no reliable D call. This CDR3 has 16 amino acids. CDR1 and CDR2 from the germline V gene are LNHDA and SQIVND (reference sequence). The V end lost 0 bases, the J end lost 5 bases, and 16 bases lay between the germline ends.

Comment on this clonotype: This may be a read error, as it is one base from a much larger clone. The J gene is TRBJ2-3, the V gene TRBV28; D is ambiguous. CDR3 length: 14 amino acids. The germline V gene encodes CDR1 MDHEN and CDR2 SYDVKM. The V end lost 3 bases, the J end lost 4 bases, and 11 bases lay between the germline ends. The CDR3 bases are TGTGCCAGCAGTTTCGTGCCGGCCCCAGATACGCAGTATTTT. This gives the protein CASSFVPAPDTQYF.

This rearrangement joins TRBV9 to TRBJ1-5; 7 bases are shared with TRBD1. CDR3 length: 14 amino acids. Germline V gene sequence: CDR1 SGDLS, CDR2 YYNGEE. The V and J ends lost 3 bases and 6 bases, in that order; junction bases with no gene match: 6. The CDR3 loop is CASSDTGEGQPQHF. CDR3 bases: TGTGCCAGCAGCGACACAGGGGAAGGTCAGCCCCAGCATTTT.

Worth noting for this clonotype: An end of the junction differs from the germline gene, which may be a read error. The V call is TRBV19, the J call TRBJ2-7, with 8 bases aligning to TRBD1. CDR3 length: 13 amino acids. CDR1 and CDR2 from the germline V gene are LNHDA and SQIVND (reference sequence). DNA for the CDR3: TGTACCAGTAGTGCGACAGGGGCCTACGAGCAGTACTTC. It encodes CTSSATGAYEQYF.

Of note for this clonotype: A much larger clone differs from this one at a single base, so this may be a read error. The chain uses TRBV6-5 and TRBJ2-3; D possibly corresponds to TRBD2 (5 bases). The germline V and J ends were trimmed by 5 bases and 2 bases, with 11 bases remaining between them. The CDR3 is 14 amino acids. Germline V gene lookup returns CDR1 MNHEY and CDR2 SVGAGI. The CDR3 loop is CASSGLDYTDTQYF. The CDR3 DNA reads TGTGCCAGCAGTGGACTCGATTACACAGATACGCAGTATTTT.

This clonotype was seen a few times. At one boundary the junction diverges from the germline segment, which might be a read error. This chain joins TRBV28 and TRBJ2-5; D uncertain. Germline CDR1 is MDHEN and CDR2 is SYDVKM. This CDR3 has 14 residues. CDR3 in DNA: TGTGCCAGCAGTTTACCTTTCGGCCAAGAGCCCCAGTACTTC. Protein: CASSLPFGQEPQYF.

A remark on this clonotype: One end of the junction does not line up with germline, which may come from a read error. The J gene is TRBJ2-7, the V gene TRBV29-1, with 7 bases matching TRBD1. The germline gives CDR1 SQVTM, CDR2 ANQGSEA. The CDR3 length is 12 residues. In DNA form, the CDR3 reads TGCAGCGCCTCGACAGGGTCCTACGGGCAGTACTTC. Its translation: CSASTGSYGQYF.

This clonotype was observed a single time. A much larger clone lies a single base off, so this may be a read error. The CDR3, as DNA: TGTGCCAGTAGTATAGGTCGACTCGAGTACACTGAAGCTTTCTTT. The encoded protein is CASSIGRLEYTEAFF. V and J are TRBV19 and TRBJ1-1; D ambiguous. The germline V gene has CDR1 LNHDA and CDR2 SQIVND (reference sequence). The CDR3 runs 15 residues. V was pared by 1 base and J by 3 bases, with 12 bases between. The full variable domain, completed using reference TRBV19 and TRBJ1-1, is DGGITQSPKYLFRKEGQNVTLSCEQNLNHDAMYWYRQDPGQGLRLIYYSQIVNDFQKGDIAEGYSVSREKKESFPLTVTSAQKNPTAFYLCASSIGRLEYTEAFFGQGTRLTVV.

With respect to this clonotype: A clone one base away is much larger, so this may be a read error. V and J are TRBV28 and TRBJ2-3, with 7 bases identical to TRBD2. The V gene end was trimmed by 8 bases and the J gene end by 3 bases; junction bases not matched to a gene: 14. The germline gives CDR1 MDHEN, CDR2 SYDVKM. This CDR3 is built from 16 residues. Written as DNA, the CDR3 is TGTGCCAGCGGCTCGCCAGGACGCGGGGGTACAGATACGCAGTATTTT. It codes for CASGSPGRGGTDTQYF. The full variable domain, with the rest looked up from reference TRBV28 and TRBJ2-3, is DVKVTQSSRYLVKRTGEKVFLECVQDMDHENMFWYRQDPGLGLRLIYFSYDVKMKEKGDIPEGYSVSREKKERFSLILESASTNQTSMYLCASGSPGRGGTDTQYFGPGTRLTVL.

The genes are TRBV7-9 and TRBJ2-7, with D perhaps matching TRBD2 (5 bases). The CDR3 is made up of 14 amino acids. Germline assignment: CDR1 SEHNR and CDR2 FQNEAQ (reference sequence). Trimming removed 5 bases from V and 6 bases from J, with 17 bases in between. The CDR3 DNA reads TGTGCCAGCAGCCAGATGACGGGGTGGGGCGAGCAGTACTTC. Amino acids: CASSQMTGWGEQYF. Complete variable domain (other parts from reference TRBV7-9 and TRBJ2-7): DTGVSQNPRHKITKRGQNVTFRCDPISEHNRLYWYRQTLGQGPEFLTYFQNEAQLEKSRLLSDRFSAERPKGSFSTLEIQRTEQGDSAMYLCASSQMTGWGEQYFGPGTRLTVT.

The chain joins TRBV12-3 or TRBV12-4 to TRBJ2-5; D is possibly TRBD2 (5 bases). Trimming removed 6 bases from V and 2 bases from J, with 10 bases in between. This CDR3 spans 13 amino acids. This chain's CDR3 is CASRTSAQETQYF. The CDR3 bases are TGTGCCAGCAGAACTAGTGCTCAAGAGACCCAGTACTTC.